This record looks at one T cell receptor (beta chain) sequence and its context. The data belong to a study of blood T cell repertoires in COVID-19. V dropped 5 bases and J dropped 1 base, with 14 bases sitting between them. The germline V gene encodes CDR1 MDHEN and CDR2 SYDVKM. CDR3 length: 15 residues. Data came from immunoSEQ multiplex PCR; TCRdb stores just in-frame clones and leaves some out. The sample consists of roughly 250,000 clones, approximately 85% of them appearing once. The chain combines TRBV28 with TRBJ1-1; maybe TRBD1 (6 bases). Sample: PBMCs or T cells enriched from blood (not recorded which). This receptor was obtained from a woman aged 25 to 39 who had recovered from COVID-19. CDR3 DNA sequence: TGTGCCAGCAGTCCCTACCAGGGGCAGAACACTGAAGCTTTCTTT. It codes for CASSPYQGQNTEAFF.